This T cell receptor beta chain was sequenced during a study of relationships among human T cell subsets (dated by TCRdb to the early 2010s). Study-level background: Sequencing was performed on eight distinct blood T cell populations: pan T, CD8 cytotoxic, regulatory, Th1, Th2, naive plus transitional, activated and memory cells.

Unmatched junction bases come to 5, with V trimmed by 0 bases and J by 3 bases. The germline V gene supplies CDR1 SGHDN and CDR2 FVKESK. Measured from the cysteine to the phenylalanine, the CDR3 is 16 residues long. CDR3 DNA is the only sequence kept; it has 48 bases, read in frame from the first base. Study-wide conclusions, independent of this receptor: The bead-based sorting could not exclude a CD4+CD8+ double-positive population. V, D and J usage, CDR3 length and N-nucleotide additions showed no statistically significant differences among the seven subsets. Over 55% of CD8+ cytotoxic sequences belonged to clones with over 100 reads, whereas regulatory and Th2 subsets showed few such clones. The considerable overlap in CDR3s among Th1, Th2 and regulatory T cells was taken as suggesting that cell fate choices are stochastic.

Naive plus transitional T cells were isolated with anti-CD45RA microbeads from pooled isolated CD4+ and CD8+ T cells. Miltenyi superparamagnetic beads coated with subset-specific monoclonal antibodies were used to isolate the T cell subsets. Every T cell population was isolated from peripheral blood. Whole blood was subjected to Ficoll separation to obtain mononuclear cells, from which monocytes were subsequently depleted using anti-CD14 microbeads. The isolated cell populations were resuspended in RNAprotect reagent immediately. A remark on this clonotype: Its antigen is unknown. No per-base quality is available; no much larger clone lies one base away.

The library was made by multiplex PCR. Sequencing instrument: 454 GS FLX. TCR alpha and beta CDR3 regions were amplified from mRNA by semiquantitative ARM-PCR. In ARM-PCR, tagged nested gene-specific primers were applied first, and communal superprimers then carried out the exponential amplification. Nested primers were removed by exonuclease before the second amplification round on first-round PCR products. Sequencing of the amplicons was performed on the 454 platform, which allows millions of DNA fragments to be sequenced rapidly without cloning bias. An effective read was defined as a read mappable to both V and J germline segments. On the authors' methods: IRmap, which uses pyromap, a Smith-Waterman modification adapted to 454 sequencing errors, was used to assign reads to germline V, D and J segments. Cutoffs set at the 99th percentile of alignment scores from simulated random sequences were applied to filter D-beta assignments. The amino acids between the conserved V-segment Y[YFLI]C motif and the J-segment [FW]GXGT motif were defined as CDR3. A compound Poisson process model, previously applied to large-scale EST data, was used to estimate repertoire diversity. A procedure for detecting cross-contamination was used to argue that sample contamination was not the source of the shared CDR3s. Using fastp at Q25 and MiXCR, TCRdb reprocessed the public reads and kept productive beta chains. Every entry covers one CDR3 protein and lists the most common genes and DNA from its rows. It is TCRdb's table, rather than the study itself, that gives the V and J calls and clone size. This sample holds over 7,000 distinct CDR3 sequences; approximately 70% were observed only once. Clones ranked in the top ten supply approximately 55% of the sample.

Material for sequencing was naive and transitional (CD45RA+) T cells sorted from blood. The meaning of the sample's cell subset or site label: CD45RA+ naive plus transitional T cells (Tn+t). The sequence derives from a middle-aged man in good health. The rearrangement joined TRBV14 to TRBJ2-1, with 7 bases in between that match TRBD1. The bases read TGTGCCAGCAGCCAAGATCGGGACAGTGACTACAATGAGCAGTTCTTC. Its protein reads: CASSQDRDSDYNEQFF.